This T cell receptor (beta chain) was captured by sequencing in a study of T cell repertoires in cytomegalovirus infection. Via MiXCR, TCRdb re-called the reads, giving one row per CDR3 protein. Counted here are some 400,000 distinct CDR3 sequences, 31% occurring once; the ten biggest clones make up roughly 13%. With 6 bases removed from V and 3 bases from J, the gap between germline ends came to 14 bases. Per the germline V gene, CDR1 is MNHNS and CDR2 is SASEGT. CDR3 length: 14 residues. The TCR was taken from a human donor in good health (CMV status not recorded). Some clones in this sample may be carry-over from other donors' samples. The sequenced material came from PBMCs. V gene TRBV6-1 combines with J gene TRBJ2-5; D is possibly TRBD2 (5 bases). As DNA, the CDR3 is TGTGCCAGCAGCCCCTTCGGAGCGGAAGAGACCCAGTACTTC. This codes for CASSPFGAEETQYF.